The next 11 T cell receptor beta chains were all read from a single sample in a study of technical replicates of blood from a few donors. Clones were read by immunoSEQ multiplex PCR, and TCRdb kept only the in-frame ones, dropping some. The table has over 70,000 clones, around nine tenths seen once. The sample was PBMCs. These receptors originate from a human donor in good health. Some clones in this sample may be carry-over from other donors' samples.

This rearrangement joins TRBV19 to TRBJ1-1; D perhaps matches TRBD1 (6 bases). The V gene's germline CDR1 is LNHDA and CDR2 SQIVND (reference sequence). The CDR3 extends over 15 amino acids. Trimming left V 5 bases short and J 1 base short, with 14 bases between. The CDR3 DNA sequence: TGTGCCAGTAGTGTGGGGTTGGGGGCGAACACTGAAGCTTTCTTT. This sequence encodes CASSVGLGANTEAFF.

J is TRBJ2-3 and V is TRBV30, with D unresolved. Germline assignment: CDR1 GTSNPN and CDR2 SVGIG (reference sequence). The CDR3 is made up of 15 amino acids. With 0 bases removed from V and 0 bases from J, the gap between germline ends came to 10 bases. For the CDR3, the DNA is TGTGCCTGGAGTGTGGTCGGAGCTAGCACAGATACGCAGTATTTT. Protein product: CAWSVVGASTDTQYF. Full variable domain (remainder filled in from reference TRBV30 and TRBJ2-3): SQTIHQWPATLVQPVGSPLSLECTVEGTSNPNLYWYRQAAGRGLQLLFYSVGIGQISSEVPQNLSASRPQDRQFILSSKKLLLSDSGFYLCAWSVVGASTDTQYFGPGTRLTVL.

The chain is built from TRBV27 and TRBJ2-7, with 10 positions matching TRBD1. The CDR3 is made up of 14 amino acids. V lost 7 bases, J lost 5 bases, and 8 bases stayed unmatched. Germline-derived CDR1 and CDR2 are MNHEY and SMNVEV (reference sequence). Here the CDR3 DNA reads TGTGCCAGCAAACCGGGGACAGGGGTGGACGAGCAGTACTTC. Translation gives CASKPGTGVDEQYF.

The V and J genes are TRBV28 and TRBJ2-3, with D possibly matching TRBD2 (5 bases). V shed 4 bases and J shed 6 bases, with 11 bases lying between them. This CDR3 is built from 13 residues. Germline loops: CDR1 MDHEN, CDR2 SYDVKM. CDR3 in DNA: TGTGCCAGCAGTTACCGACCGGGGGATACGCAGTATTTT. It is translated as CASSYRPGDTQYF.

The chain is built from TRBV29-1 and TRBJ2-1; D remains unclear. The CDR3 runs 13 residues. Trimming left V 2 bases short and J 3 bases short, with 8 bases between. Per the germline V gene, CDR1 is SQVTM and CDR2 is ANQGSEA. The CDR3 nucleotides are TGCAGCGTTGAAAATAGCATCTACAATGAGCAGTTCTTC. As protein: CSVENSIYNEQFF.

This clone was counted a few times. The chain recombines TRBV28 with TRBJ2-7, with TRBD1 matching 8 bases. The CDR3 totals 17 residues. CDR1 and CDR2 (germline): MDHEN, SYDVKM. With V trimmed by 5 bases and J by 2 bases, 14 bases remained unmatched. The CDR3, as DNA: TGTGCCAGCAGTCCAGGGACAGGCCGAGGCCTACCCTACGAGCAGTACTTC. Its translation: CASSPGTGRGLPYEQYF.

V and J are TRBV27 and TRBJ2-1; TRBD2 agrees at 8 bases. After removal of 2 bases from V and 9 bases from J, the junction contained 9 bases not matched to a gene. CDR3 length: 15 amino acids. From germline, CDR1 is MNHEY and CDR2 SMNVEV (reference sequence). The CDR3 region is CASSLEPSGWGEQFF. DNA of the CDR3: TGTGCCAGCAGTTTAGAGCCTAGCGGGTGGGGTGAGCAGTTCTTC.

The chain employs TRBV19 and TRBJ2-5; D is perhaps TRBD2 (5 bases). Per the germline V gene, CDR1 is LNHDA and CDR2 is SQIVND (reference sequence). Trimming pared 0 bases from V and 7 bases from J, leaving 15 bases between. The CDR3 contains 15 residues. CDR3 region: CASSIDHLALGTQYF. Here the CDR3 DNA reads TGTGCCAGTAGTATAGATCATCTAGCCCTAGGGACCCAGTACTTC.

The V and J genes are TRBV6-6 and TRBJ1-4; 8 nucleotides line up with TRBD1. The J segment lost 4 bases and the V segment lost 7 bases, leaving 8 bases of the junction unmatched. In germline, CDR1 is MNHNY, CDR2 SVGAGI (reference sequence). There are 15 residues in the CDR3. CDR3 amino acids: CASNSRGQGNEKLFF. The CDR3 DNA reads TGTGCCAGCAACTCCAGGGGGCAGGGTAATGAAAAACTGTTTTTT.

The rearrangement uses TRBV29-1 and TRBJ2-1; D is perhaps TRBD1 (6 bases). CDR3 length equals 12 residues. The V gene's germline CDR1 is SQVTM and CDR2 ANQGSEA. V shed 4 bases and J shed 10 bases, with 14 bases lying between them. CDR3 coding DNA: TGCAGCGTTGCTGAGGGGGTTGGGGAGCAGTTCTTC. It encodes CSVAEGVGEQFF.

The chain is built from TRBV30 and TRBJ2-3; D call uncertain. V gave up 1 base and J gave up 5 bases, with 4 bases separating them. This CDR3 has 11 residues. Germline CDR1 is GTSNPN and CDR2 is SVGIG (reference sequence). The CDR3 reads CAWSAKDTQYF. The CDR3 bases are TGTGCCTGGAGTGCAAAAGATACGCAGTATTTT.